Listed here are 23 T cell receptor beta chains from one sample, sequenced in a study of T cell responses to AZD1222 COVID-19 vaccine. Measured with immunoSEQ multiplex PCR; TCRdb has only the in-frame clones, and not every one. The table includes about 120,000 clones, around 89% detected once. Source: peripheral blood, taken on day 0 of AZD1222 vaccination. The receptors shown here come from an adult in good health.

In DNA, the CDR3 is TGTGCCAGCAGCTATTCCGACCTCTCAAGCTATGGCTACACCTTC. It is translated as CASSYSDLSSYGYTF. V gene TRBV7-2 combines with J gene TRBJ1-2, with D unresolved. The CDR3 is 15 amino acids. Germline V gene sequence: CDR1 SGHTA, CDR2 FQGNSA. With 4 bases removed from V and 4 bases from J, the gap between germline ends came to 16 bases.

The CDR3, as DNA: TGCGCCAGCAGCTTGGATCGGGGGATACAGAACACTGAAGCTTTCTTT. Its translation: CASSLDRGIQNTEAFF. V gene TRBV5-1 combines with J gene TRBJ1-1, with a possible D match to TRBD1 (5 bases). The CDR3 is made up of 16 amino acids. Per the germline V gene, CDR1 is SGHRS and CDR2 is YFSETQ. The ends were cut back, 0 bases at V and 1 base at J, with 13 bases in the middle.

This CDR3 reads CASSLRVSESHEQFF. CDR3 in DNA: TGTGCCAGCAGCTTACGGGTTAGCGAGAGCCATGAGCAGTTCTTC. The V gene is TRBV7-2, the J gene TRBJ2-1; a possible D gene is TRBD2 (5 bases). This CDR3 is 15 amino acids long. CDR1 and CDR2 from the germline V gene are SGHTA and FQGNSA. Deletions cut 2 bases from V and 8 bases from J, with 16 bases between.

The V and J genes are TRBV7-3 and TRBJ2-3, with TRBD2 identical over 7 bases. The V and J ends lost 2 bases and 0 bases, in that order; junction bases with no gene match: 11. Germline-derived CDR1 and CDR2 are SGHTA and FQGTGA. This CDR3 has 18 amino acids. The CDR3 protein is CASSLGAGGSSSTDTQYF. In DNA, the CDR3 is TGTGCCAGCAGCTTAGGGGCCGGGGGGTCCTCCAGCACAGATACGCAGTATTTT.

The CDR3 loop reads CASSTDRGGNQPQHF. For the CDR3, the DNA is TGTGCCAGTAGTACGGACAGGGGGGGCAATCAGCCCCAGCATTTT. The rearrangement links TRBV19 to TRBJ1-5; 10 bases fit TRBD1. The germline gives CDR1 LNHDA, CDR2 SQIVND (reference sequence). V was pared by 4 bases and J by 2 bases, with 2 bases of the junction left unmatched. The CDR3 totals 15 residues.

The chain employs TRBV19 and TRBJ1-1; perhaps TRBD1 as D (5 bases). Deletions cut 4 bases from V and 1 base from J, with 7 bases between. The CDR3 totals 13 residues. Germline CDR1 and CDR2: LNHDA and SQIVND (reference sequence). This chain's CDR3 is CASSTGANTEAFF. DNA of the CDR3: TGTGCCAGTAGTACCGGGGCGAACACTGAAGCTTTCTTT. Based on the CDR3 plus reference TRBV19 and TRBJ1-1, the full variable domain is DGGITQSPKYLFRKEGQNVTLSCEQNLNHDAMYWYRQDPGQGLRLIYYSQIVNDFQKGDIAEGYSVSREKKESFPLTVTSAQKNPTAFYLCASSTGANTEAFFGQGTRLTVV.

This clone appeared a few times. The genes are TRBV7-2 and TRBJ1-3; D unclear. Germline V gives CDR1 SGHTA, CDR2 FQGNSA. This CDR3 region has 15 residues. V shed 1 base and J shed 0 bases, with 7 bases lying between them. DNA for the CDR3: TGTGCCAGCAGCTTAGATGGGTTCTCTGGAAACACCATATATTTT. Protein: CASSLDGFSGNTIYF.

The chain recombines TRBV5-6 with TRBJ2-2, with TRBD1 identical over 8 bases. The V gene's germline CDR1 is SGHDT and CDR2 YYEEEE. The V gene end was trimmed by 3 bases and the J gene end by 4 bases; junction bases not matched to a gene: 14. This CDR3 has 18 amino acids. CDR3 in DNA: TGTGCCAGCAGCTCTGAGGACAGGGTTGCCCCTTCCACCGGGGAGCTGTTTTTT. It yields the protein CASSSEDRVAPSTGELFF.

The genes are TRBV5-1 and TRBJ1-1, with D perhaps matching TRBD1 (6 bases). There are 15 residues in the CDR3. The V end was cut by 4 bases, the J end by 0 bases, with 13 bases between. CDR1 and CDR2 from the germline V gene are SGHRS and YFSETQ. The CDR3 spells CASSRDKILNTEAFF. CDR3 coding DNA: TGCGCCAGCAGCCGGGACAAAATCTTGAACACTGAAGCTTTCTTT.

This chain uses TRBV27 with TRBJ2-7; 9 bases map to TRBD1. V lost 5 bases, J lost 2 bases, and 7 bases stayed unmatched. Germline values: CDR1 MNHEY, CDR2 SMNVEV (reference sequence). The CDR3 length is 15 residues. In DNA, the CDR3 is TGTGCCAGCAGTCGATCCGGGACAGGGACCTACGAGCAGTACTTC. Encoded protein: CASSRSGTGTYEQYF.

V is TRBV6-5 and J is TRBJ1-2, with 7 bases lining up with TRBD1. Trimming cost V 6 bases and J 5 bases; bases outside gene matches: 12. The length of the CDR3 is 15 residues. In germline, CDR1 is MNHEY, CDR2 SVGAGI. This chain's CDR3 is CASRKTYDREYGYTF. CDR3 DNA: TGTGCCAGCAGGAAGACTTACGACAGGGAATATGGCTACACCTTC.

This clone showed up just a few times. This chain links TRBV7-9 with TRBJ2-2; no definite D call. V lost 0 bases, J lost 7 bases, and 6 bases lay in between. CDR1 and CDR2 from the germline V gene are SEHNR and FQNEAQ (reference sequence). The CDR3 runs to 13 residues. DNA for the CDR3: TGTGCCAGCAGCTTAGCGGGGATCGGGGAGCTGTTTTTT. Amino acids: CASSLAGIGELFF.

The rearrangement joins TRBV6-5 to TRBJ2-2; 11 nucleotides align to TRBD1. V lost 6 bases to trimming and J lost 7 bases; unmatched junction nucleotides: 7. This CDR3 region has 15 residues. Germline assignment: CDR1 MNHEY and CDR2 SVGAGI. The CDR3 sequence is CASRIRDRGIGELFF. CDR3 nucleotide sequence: TGTGCCAGCAGGATCCGGGACAGGGGGATCGGGGAGCTGTTTTTT.

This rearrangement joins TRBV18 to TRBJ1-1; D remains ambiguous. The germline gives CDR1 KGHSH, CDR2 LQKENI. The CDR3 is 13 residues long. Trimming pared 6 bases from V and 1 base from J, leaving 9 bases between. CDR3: CASSLDQNTEAFF. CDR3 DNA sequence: TGTGCCAGCTCCCTTGACCAGAACACTGAAGCTTTCTTT. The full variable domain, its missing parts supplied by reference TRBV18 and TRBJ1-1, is NAGVMQNPRHLVRRRGQEARLRCSPMKGHSHVYWYRQLPEEGLKFMVYLQKENIIDESGMPKERFSAEFPKEGPSILRIQQVVRGDSAAYFCASSLDQNTEAFFGQGTRLTVV.

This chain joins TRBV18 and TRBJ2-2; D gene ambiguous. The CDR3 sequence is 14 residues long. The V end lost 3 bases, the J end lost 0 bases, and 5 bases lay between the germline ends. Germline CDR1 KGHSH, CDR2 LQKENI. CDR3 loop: CASSPGTNTGELFF. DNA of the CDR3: TGTGCCAGCTCACCGGGAACGAACACCGGGGAGCTGTTTTTT.

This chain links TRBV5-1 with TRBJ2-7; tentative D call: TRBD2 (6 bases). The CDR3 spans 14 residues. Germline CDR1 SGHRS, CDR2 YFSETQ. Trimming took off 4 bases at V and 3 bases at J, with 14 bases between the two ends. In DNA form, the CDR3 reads TGCGCCAGCAGCCCTGGGGGGAATAACTACGAGCAGTACTTC. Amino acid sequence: CASSPGGNNYEQYF.

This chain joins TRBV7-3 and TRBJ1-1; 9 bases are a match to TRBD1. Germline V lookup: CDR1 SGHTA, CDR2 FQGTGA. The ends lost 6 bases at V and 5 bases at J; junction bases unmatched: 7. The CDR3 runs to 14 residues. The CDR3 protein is CASSWAGTGTEAFF. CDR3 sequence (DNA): TGTGCCAGCAGTTGGGCCGGGACAGGGACTGAAGCTTTCTTT.

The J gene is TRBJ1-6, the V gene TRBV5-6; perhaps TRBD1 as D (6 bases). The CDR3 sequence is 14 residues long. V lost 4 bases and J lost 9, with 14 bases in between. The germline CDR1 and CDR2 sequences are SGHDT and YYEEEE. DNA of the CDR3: TGTGCCAGCAGCGGTCCGGGGGGCGGTTCACCCCTCCACTTT. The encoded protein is CASSGPGGGSPLHF.

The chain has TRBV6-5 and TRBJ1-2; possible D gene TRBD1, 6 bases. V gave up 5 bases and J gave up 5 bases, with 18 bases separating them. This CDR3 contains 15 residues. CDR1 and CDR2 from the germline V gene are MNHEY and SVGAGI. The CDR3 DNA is TGTGCCAGCAGTCTCCGGACAGTCGGGTTTTATGGCTACACCTTC. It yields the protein CASSLRTVGFYGYTF.

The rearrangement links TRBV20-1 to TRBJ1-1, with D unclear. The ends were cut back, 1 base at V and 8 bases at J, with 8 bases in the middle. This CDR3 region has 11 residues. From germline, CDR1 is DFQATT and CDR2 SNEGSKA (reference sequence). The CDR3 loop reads CSARGPPEAFF. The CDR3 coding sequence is TGCAGTGCTAGAGGACCTCCCGAAGCTTTCTTT.

The CDR3 sequence is CASSASGGRGDTQYF. DNA for the CDR3: TGTGCCAGCAGCGCAAGTGGGGGCCGGGGAGATACGCAGTATTTT. The chain is built from TRBV3-1 (or the pseudogene TRBV3-2) and TRBJ2-3; D perhaps matches TRBD1 (6 bases). Trimming took 5 bases from V and 5 from J, leaving 17 bases between them. This CDR3 has 15 amino acids. Germline V lookup: CDR1 LGHDT, CDR2 YNNKEL (reference sequence).

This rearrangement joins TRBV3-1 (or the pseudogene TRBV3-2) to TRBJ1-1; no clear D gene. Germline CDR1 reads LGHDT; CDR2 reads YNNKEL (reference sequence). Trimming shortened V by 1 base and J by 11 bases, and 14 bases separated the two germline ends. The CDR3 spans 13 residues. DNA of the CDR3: TGTGCCAGCAGCCAAGGCGGAAGCGCACCGGCTTTCTTT. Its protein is CASSQGGSAPAFF.

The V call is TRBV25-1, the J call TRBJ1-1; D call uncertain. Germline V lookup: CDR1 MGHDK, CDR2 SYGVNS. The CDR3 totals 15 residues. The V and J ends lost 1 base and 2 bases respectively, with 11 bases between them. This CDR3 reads CASSELPNTNTEAFF. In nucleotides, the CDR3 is TGTGCCAGCAGTGAATTACCGAATACCAACACTGAAGCTTTCTTT.